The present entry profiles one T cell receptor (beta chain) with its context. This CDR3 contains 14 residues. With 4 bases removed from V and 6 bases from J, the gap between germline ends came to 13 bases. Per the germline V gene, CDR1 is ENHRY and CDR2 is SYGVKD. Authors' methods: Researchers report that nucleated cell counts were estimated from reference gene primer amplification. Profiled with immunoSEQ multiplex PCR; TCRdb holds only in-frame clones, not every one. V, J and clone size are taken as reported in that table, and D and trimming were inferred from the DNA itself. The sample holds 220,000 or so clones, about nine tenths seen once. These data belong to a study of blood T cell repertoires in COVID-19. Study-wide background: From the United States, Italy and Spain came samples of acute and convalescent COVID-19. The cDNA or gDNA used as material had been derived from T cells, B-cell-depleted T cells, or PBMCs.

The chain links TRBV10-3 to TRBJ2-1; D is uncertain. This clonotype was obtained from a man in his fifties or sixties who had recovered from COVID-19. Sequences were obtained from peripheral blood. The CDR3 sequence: CAISGSSPPNEQFF. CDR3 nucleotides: TGTGCCATCAGTGGGTCCTCCCCCCCCAATGAGCAGTTCTTC.